What follows are 21 T cell receptor beta chains derived from one specimen sequenced in a study of tissue T cells after allogeneic stem cell transplantation. Sample time point: mouse harvest day 7 after allogeneic transplant. Each mouse received 10^7 T-cell-depleted marrow cells plus 10^6 splenic CD5+ T cells by tail vein. Clones were sequenced by immunoSEQ multiplex PCR, and TCRdb holds only the in-frame ones, with some missing. The sample includes about 11,000 clones, roughly two fifths seen only once; the top ten take under 2%. Sequencing was done on a sample of skin. The receptors were sampled from a female BALB/c mouse given C57BL/6 T cells with graft-versus-host disease after an allogeneic hematopoietic cell transplant.

This clone was detected only once. These gene names are mouse names. The sequenced fragment ends 1 residue before the CDR3 boundary, so the rest is inferred from the germline J gene. The chain links TRBV26 to TRBJ2-2; D call uncertain. This CDR3 spans 14 amino acids. Germline V lookup: CDR1 KGHPV, CDR2 FQNQEV (reference sequence). Trimming shortened V by 6 bases and J by 0 bases, and 8 bases separated the two germline ends. The CDR3 DNA, read in part, is TGTGCCAGCAGGCCACACACAAACACCGGGCAGCTCTAC. This codes for CASRPHTNTGQLY. The full CDR3 is CASRPHTNTGQLYF. The entire variable domain, with the rest obtained from reference TRBV26 and TRBJ2-2, is as follows: NSKVIQTPRYLVKGQGQKAKMRCIPEKGHPVVFWYQQNKNNEFKFLINFQNQEVLQQIDMTEKRFSAECPSNSPCSLEIQSSEAGDSALYLCASRPHTNTGQLYFGEGSKLTVL.

With regard to this clone: Genes and germline are mouse. Read sequence stops 1 residue before the CDR3 end, and the germline J gene provides the missing end. The chain recombines TRBV26 with TRBJ2-2; perhaps D is TRBD1 or TRBD2 (5 bases each). The CDR3 has 13 residues. The V end lost 2 bases, the J end lost 7 bases, and 8 bases lay between the germline ends. Per germline, CDR1 KGHPV and CDR2 FQNQEV (reference sequence). CDR3 DNA, as far as it was read: TGTGCCAGCAGTCTGGAGGGGCTCGGGCAGCTCTAC. This gives the protein CASSLEGLGQLY. The full-length CDR3 reads as CASSLEGLGQLYF. Supplemented by reference TRBV26 and TRBJ2-2, the full variable domain reads NSKVIQTPRYLVKGQGQKAKMRCIPEKGHPVVFWYQQNKNNEFKFLINFQNQEVLQQIDMTEKRFSAECPSNSPCSLEIQSSEAGDSALYLCASSLEGLGQLYFGEGSKLTVL.

A remark on this clone: The gene names here belong to mouse. Read data end 1 residue before the CDR3 end; the end is taken from the germline J gene. This chain uses TRBV26 with TRBJ2-1; a possible D gene is TRBD1 (5 bases). Germline assignment: CDR1 KGHPV and CDR2 FQNQEV (reference sequence). This CDR3 spans 11 amino acids. V gave up 9 bases and J gave up 7 bases, with 10 bases separating them. The CDR3 loop is CASLREAEQFF. The CDR3 DNA, read in part, is TGTGCCAGTCTCAGGGAGGCTGAGCAGTTC.

Concerning this clone itself: Genes and germline are mouse. The observed sequence ends 1 residue before the CDR3 terminus, with the missing tail filled in from the germline J gene. The chain employs TRBV1 and TRBJ2-3, with TRBD2 matching 9 bases. V gave up 8 bases and J gave up 3 bases; unmatched junction bases: 6. The germline V gene encodes CDR1 NSQYPW and CDR2 LRSPGD (reference sequence). The CDR3 is 14 amino acids. The DNA read from the CDR3 is TGCACCTGCCGTGGGGGGGCGCGGGCAGAAACGCTGTAT. Translation gives CTCRGGARAETLY. From start to end, the CDR3 is CTCRGGARAETLYF.

This clone was observed a handful of times. Gene names are mouse gene names. The DNA ends 1 residue before the CDR3 does, and the rest of the CDR3 is filled in from the germline J gene. The chain joins TRBV13-1 to TRBJ2-4, with a possible D match to TRBD2 (6 bases). Germline lookup yields CDR1 NSHNY and CDR2 SYGAGN. This CDR3 is 15 amino acids long. Between the trimmed V and J ends, which lost 0 bases and 0 bases, there was a span of 8 bases. The covered CDR3 bases are TGTGCCAGCAGTGATGACTGGGCTAGTCAAAACACCTTGTAC. Residues: CASSDDWASQNTLY. The full-length CDR3 reads as CASSDDWASQNTLYF.

There are a few counts of this clone. Gene names and germline refer to mouse. The CDR3 extends 1 residue past the end of the read, so its final part is completed from the germline J gene. This chain links TRBV13-2 with TRBJ2-7, with TRBD2 matching over 12 bases. The CDR3 has 16 amino acids. The germline V gene has CDR1 NNHNN and CDR2 SYGAGS (reference sequence). V lost 3 bases to trimming and J lost 0 bases; unmatched junction nucleotides: 4. The CDR3 here is CASGGGTGGFSYEQYF. CDR3 DNA (partial): TGTGCCAGCGGTGGGGGGACTGGGGGGTTCTCCTATGAACAGTAC.

A remark on this clone: Gene names are mouse gene names. Read data end 1 residue before the CDR3 end; the end is taken from the germline J gene. The chain carries TRBV1 and TRBJ2-4, with TRBD1 as a possible D gene (5 bases). Trimming removed 4 bases from V and 0 bases from J, with 8 bases in between. This CDR3 has 14 residues. Per the germline V gene, CDR1 is NSQYPW and CDR2 is LRSPGD (reference sequence). The CDR3 reads CTCSGTTSQNTLYF. CDR3 DNA (partial): TGCACCTGCAGTGGGACAACTAGTCAAAACACCTTGTAC.

As concerns this clone: Germline and genes: mouse. The CDR3 end lies 1 residue beyond the end of the read and is filled in from the germline J gene. V gene TRBV12-1 combines with J gene TRBJ2-2; 8 bases line up with TRBD2. Trimming cost V 1 base and J 2 bases; bases outside gene matches: 2. This CDR3 is built from 15 residues. The germline V gene has CDR1 SGHSN and CDR2 HYEKVE. CDR3 in amino acids: CASSLWGGNTGQLYF. CDR3 bases read: TGTGCCAGCTCTCTTTGGGGGGGGAACACCGGGCAGCTCTAC.

Worth noting for this clone: Mouse gene names and germline throughout. Read sequence stops 1 residue before the CDR3 end, and the germline J gene provides the missing end. This rearrangement joins TRBV12-1 to TRBJ2-1; the D is unclear. Germline V gene data show CDR1 as SGHSN and CDR2 as HYEKVE. V lost 3 bases and J 1 base, leaving 9 bases between the germline ends. The CDR3 totals 14 residues. CDR3 DNA (partial): TGTGCCAGCTCTATTCACATAAACTATGCTGAGCAGTTC. Translation gives CASSIHINYAEQF. The entire CDR3 reads CASSIHINYAEQFF. Combining the CDR3 with reference TRBV12-1 and TRBJ2-1 gives the whole variable domain DSGVVQSPRHIIKEKGGRSVLTCIPISGHSNVVWYQQTLGKELKFLIQHYEKVERDKGFLPSRFSVQQFDDYHSEMNMSALELEDSAMYFCASSIHINYAEQFFGPGTRLTVL.

As to this clone: Gene labels here are mouse ones. The CDR3 goes on 1 residue after the read ends, and that part is filled in from the germline J gene. The V gene is TRBV12-2, the J gene TRBJ2-2; perhaps TRBD2 as D (6 bases). Between the trimmed V and J ends, which lost 0 bases and 2 bases, there was a span of 12 bases. Germline loops: CDR1 SGHLS, CDR2 HYDKME. The CDR3 totals 16 residues. CDR3 region: CASSLESGGNTGQLYF. Incomplete CDR3 DNA: TGTGCCAGCTCTCTCGAGAGTGGGGGTAACACCGGGCAGCTCTAC.

A remark on this clone: Mouse germline and gene names are used. Read data end 1 residue before the CDR3 end; the end is taken from the germline J gene. This chain connects TRBV3 to TRBJ1-2; tentatively, D is TRBD1 (6 bases). CDR1 SNHLY and CDR2 FYNGKV come from the germline V gene (reference sequence). Trimming took off 2 bases at V and 1 base at J, with 8 bases between the two ends. The CDR3 has 14 residues. The CDR3 sequence: CASSLKGGNSDYTF. The sequenced CDR3 bases are TGTGCCAGCAGCTTAAAAGGGGGAAACTCCGACTACACC.

This clone is labeled as medium-sized. All gene names here are mouse names. The read halts 1 residue ahead of the CDR3 end, with the missing end drawn from the germline J gene. V is TRBV26 and J is TRBJ1-3, with TRBD1 as a possible D gene (6 bases). From germline, CDR1 is KGHPV and CDR2 FQNQEV (reference sequence). This CDR3 has 14 residues. V lost 4 bases, J lost 4 bases, and 11 bases lay in between. The CDR3: CASSHDRRGNTLYF. Partial CDR3 DNA: TGTGCCAGCAGTCATGACAGGCGGGGAAATACGCTCTAT.

Note on this clone: Gene names and germline match the mouse. Read coverage stops 1 residue before the CDR3 terminus; the germline J gene supplies the remainder. The rearrangement uses TRBV1 and TRBJ2-7, with D maybe TRBD2 (6 bases). Trimming stripped 4 bases from V and 0 bases from J, with 10 bases between. There are 14 residues in the CDR3. Germline CDR1 is NSQYPW and CDR2 is LRSPGD (reference sequence). The DNA read from the CDR3 is TGCACCTGCAGTGGGGGACTTAGCTCCTATGAACAGTAC. It translates to CTCSGGLSSYEQY. The whole CDR3 region reads CTCSGGLSSYEQYF.

Of note for this clone: Gene and germline names: mouse. The read terminates 1 residue before the CDR3 end, so the remaining end is supplied by the germline J gene. The chain employs TRBV16 and TRBJ2-7, with TRBD2 matching 9 bases. The CDR3 contains 14 residues. V gave up 1 base and J gave up 4 bases; unmatched junction bases: 2. Germline CDR1 and CDR2: SGHSA and FRNQAP. The sequenced part of the CDR3 DNA is TGTGCAAGCAGCTTAGCTGGGGGGGGGTATGAACAGTAC. Amino acid sequence: CASSLAGGGYEQY. The CDR3 in its entirety is CASSLAGGGYEQYF.

With regard to this clone: Gene and germline names: mouse. The observed sequence ends 1 residue before the CDR3 terminus, with the missing tail filled in from the germline J gene. V is TRBV26 and J is TRBJ1-5; 8 nucleotides match TRBD1. Unmatched junction bases numbered 1, after V lost 4 bases and J lost 2 bases. The CDR3 loop spans 14 amino acids. CDR1 is KGHPV and CDR2 is FQNQEV in the germline V gene (reference sequence). The CDR3 loop reads CASSRQGYNQAPLF. CDR3 DNA (partial): TGTGCCAGCAGTCGACAGGGGTACAACCAGGCTCCGCTT.

This clone was observed a handful of times. Gene names and germline match the mouse. The read comes to an end 1 residue before the CDR3 does, leaving the germline J gene to fill in the end. This chain links TRBV12-1 with TRBJ2-5; maybe TRBD2 (6 bases). CDR1 SGHSN and CDR2 HYEKVE come from the germline V gene. Trimming cost V 0 bases and J 6 bases, with 12 bases left between them. The CDR3 length is 14 residues. The CDR3 loop is CASSLNLGPDTQYF. The CDR3 bases that were read are TGTGCCAGCTCTCTCAACCTGGGGCCGGACACCCAGTAC.

This clone has more than one count but fewer than ten. The gene symbols are mouse symbols. The sequenced CDR3 bases are TGTGCCAGCATCACAGGGACCTATGCTGAGCAGTTC. This codes for CASITGTYAEQF. The whole CDR3 protein reads CASITGTYAEQFF. This chain joins TRBV26 and TRBJ2-1, with D possibly TRBD1 on 6 matching bases. The read terminates 1 residue ahead of where the CDR3 ends, so the germline J gene completes it. Trimming pared 7 bases from V and 3 bases from J, leaving 10 bases between. Per germline, CDR1 KGHPV and CDR2 FQNQEV (reference sequence). This CDR3 comprises 13 residues.

To note about this clone: The genes and germline here are from mouse. Sequencing ends 1 residue short of the CDR3 end; the germline J gene provides the rest. This chain links TRBV13-1 with TRBJ1-1, with D tentatively TRBD1 (6 bases). From germline, CDR1 is NSHNY and CDR2 SYGAGN. The length of the CDR3 is 13 residues. V shed 5 bases and J shed 1 base, with 9 bases lying between them. The CDR3: CASRAGQNTEVFF. CDR3 DNA, as far as it was read: TGTGCCAGCAGGGCGGGACAAAACACAGAAGTCTTC.

With regard to this clone: The genes and germline here are from mouse. Read coverage stops 1 residue before the CDR3 terminus; the germline J gene supplies the remainder. J is TRBJ2-3 and V is TRBV20, with 7 bases fitting TRBD1. This CDR3 is built from 14 residues. J gave up 0 bases and V 1 base, and 1 base lay outside the gene matches. The germline CDR1 and CDR2 sequences are GFQATS and STVNSAI. The CDR3 DNA, read in part, is TGTGGTGCTAGGGCAGGGGGAAGTGCAGAAACGCTGTAT. Its translation is CGARAGGSAETLY. In full, the CDR3 is CGARAGGSAETLYF.

By its share, this clone is medium-sized (0.01 to 0.1%). The listed genes are named as in mouse. The read comes to an end 1 residue before the CDR3 does, leaving the germline J gene to fill in the end. The rearrangement uses TRBV2 and TRBJ2-1, with 10 bases fitting TRBD2. This CDR3 comprises 14 residues. From germline, CDR1 is LGHNA and CDR2 YSYQKL. J lost 8 bases, V lost 5 bases, and 6 bases had no gene match. CDR3 DNA, as far as it was read: TGTGCCAGCAGCTCGACTGGGGGGAGGACTGAGCAGTTC. Translation: CASSSTGGRTEQF. The whole CDR3 sequence is CASSSTGGRTEQFF.

With respect to this clone: A junction boundary mismatches the germline segment, possibly from a read error. The genes are named according to mouse. The DNA ends 1 residue before the CDR3 does, and the rest of the CDR3 is filled in from the germline J gene. This sample also contains other DNA sequences that code for the same CDR3. This chain connects TRBV26 to TRBJ2-5, with TRBD1 as a possible D gene (6 bases). Looked up from germline, CDR1 is KGHPV and CDR2 is FQNQEV (reference sequence). This CDR3 contains 13 residues. The sequenced part of the CDR3 DNA is TGCGCCAGCAGTCCAGGGGCCCAAGACACCCAGTAC. Amino acids: CASSPGAQDTQY. The complete CDR3 reads CASSPGAQDTQYF.